These T cell receptor beta chains were read from a single sample in a study of shared clonotypes between healthy human individuals. Repertoires were generated with immunoSEQ multiplex PCR, while TCRdb's copy carries only in-frame clones and drops some. The table lists about 1,500,000 clones, around 97% of them singletons, with 0.95% to 1.5% in the top ten. Material: naive CD4+ T cells sorted from blood. Receptor source: a man aged 25-45 years in good health. Each CDR3 is given with its conserved first and last residue. Each record gives: D gene, J gene, V gene, clone size, CDR3 DNA, CDR3 protein. D genes are given only for firm matches. Rows give clone size only sometimes, using once, few, many, or a class for an expanded clone.

TRBD2	TRBJ2-1	TRBV11-2	.	TGTGCCACCACGATGCTAGCGGGGAACAATGAGCAGTTCTTC	CATTMLAGNNEQFF
TRBD1	TRBJ2-2	TRBV29-1	once	TGCAGCGTTGTAACAGGGGGTACGAACACCGGGGAGCTGTTTTTT	CSVVTGGTNTGELFF
.	TRBJ1-2	TRBV11-1	once	TGTGCCAGCAGCTTAGCGGGCAGGCAGAGCTATGGCTACACCTTC	CASSLAGRQSYGYTF
TRBD2	TRBJ2-1	TRBV11-2	.	TGTGCCAGCAGCTTAGACTCCGGGCGGGAGGGCCCCAATGAGCAGTTCTTC	CASSLDSGREGPNEQFF
.	TRBJ2-2	TRBV5-1	few	TGCGCCAGCAGCTTGGCAACGGTCGGGGAGCTGTTTTTT	CASSLATVGELFF
TRBD1	TRBJ1-1	TRBV7-9	.	TGTGCCAGCAGCACAAGACAGGGGAGAGCTTTCTTT	CASSTRQGRAFF
.	TRBJ1-5	TRBV5-6	.	TGTGCCAGCAGCTTGCTGGGGAATCAGCCCCAGCATTTT	CASSLLGNQPQHF
TRBD1	TRBJ2-7	TRBV28	.	TGTGCCAGCAACCCTCCGGGACAGGGTTCCTACGAGCAGTACTTC	CASNPPGQGSYEQYF
.	TRBJ1-5	TRBV28	.	TGTGCCAGCACCAATCACAGGGCCGGGCGCAATCAGCCCCAGCATTTT	CASTNHRAGRNQPQHF
.	TRBJ1-5	TRBV4-1	.	TGCGCCAGCAGCCAAGAGCCCTCTCATGGGTTAGAGGTGGCAGATTCTGTTTTT	CASSQEPSHGLEVADSVF